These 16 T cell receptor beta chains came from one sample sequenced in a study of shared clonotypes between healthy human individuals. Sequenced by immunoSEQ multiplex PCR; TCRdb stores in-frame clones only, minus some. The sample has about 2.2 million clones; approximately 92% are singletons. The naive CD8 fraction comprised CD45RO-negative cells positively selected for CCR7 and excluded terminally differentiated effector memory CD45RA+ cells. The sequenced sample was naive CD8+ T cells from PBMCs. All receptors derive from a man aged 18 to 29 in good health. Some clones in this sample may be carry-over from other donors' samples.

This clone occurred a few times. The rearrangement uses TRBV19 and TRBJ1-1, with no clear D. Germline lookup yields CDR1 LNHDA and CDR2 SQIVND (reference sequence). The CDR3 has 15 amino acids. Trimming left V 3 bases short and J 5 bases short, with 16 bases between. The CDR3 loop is CASSMWVGRPTEAFF. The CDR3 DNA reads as TGTGCCAGTAGTATGTGGGTTGGAAGGCCTACTGAAGCTTTCTTT.

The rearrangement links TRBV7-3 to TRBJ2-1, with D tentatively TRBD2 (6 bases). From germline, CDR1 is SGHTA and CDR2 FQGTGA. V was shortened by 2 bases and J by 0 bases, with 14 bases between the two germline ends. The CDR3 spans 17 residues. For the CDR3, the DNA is TGTGCCAGCAGCTTAGCGGGGCGGGAAAGCTCCTACAATGAGCAGTTCTTC. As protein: CASSLAGRESSYNEQFF.

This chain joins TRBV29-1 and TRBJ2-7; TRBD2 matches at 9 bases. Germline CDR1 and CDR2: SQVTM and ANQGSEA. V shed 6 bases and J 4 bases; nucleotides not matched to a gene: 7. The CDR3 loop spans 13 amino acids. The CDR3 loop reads CSVLAGIGYEQYF. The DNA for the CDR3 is TGCAGCGTCCTAGCGGGGATAGGATACGAGCAGTACTTC.

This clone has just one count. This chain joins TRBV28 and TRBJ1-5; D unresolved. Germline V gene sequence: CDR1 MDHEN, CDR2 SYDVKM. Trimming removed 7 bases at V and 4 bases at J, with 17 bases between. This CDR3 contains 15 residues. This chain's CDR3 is CASKPGLFGNQPQHF. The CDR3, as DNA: TGTGCCAGCAAACCGGGCCTTTTTGGAAATCAGCCCCAGCATTTT.

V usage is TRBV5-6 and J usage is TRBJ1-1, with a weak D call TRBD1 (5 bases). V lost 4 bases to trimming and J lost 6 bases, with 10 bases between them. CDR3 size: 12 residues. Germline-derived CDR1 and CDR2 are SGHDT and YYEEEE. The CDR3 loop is CASSVRGAEAFF. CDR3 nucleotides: TGTGCCAGCAGCGTAAGGGGTGCTGAAGCTTTCTTT.

The CDR3 loop is CASSQTRGWVNGYTF. CDR3 nucleotide sequence: TGCGCCAGCAGCCAAACGAGGGGATGGGTTAATGGCTACACCTTC. The genes are TRBV4-3 and TRBJ1-2, with D possibly being TRBD1 (5 bases). Trimming stripped 2 bases from V and 6 bases from J, with 16 bases between. Germline V gene sequence: CDR1 LGHNA, CDR2 YSLEER. The CDR3 is made up of 15 amino acids.

The CDR3 nucleotides read TGTGCCAGCAGTTATACGAGGAAAAACACTGAAGCTTTCTTT. Encoded protein: CASSYTRKNTEAFF. This chain links TRBV6-5 with TRBJ1-1; D unclear. This CDR3 is 14 amino acids long. Germline V gives CDR1 MNHEY, CDR2 SVGAGI. Between the trimmed V and J ends, which lost 3 bases and 2 bases, there was a span of 10 bases.

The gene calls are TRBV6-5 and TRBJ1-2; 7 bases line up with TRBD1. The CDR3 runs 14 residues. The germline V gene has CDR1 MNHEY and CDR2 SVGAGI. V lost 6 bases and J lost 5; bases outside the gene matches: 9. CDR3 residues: CASRPQTGTYGYTF. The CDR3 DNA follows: TGTGCCAGCAGACCCCAGACAGGGACTTATGGCTACACCTTC.

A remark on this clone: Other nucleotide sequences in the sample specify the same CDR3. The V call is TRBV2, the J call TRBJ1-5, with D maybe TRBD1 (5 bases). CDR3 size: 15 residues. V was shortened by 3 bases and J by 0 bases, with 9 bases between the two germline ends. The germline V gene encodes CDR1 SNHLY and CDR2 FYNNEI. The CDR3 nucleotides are TGTGCCAGCAGTGAGGGGCAGATTAGCAATCAGCCCCAGCATTTT. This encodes CASSEGQISNQPQHF.

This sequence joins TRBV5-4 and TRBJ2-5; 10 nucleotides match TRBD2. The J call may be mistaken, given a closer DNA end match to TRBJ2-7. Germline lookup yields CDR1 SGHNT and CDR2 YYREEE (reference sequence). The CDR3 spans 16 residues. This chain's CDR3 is CASSLLAGALGDEQYF. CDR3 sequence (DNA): TGTGCCAGCAGCTTGCTAGCGGGAGCCCTCGGGGACGAGCAGTACTTC.

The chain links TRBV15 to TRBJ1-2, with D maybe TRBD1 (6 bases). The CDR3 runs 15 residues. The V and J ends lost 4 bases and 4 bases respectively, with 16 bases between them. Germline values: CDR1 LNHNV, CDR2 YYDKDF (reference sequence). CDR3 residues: CATSTFRGGVYGYTF. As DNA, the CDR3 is TGTGCCACCAGCACTTTCCGAGGGGGAGTCTATGGCTACACCTTC. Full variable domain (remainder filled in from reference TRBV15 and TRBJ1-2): DAMVIQNPRYQVTQFGKPVTLSCSQTLNHNVMYWYQQKSSQAPKLLFHYYDKDFNNEADTPDNFQSRRPNTSFCFLDIRSPGLGDTAMYLCATSTFRGGVYGYTFGSGTRLTVV.

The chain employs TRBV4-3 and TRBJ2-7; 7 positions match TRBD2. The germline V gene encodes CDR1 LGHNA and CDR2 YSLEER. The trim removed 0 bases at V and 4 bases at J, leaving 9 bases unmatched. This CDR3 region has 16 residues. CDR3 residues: CASSQDWREPKYEQYF. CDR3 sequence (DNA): TGCGCCAGCAGCCAAGATTGGCGGGAGCCTAAATACGAGCAGTACTTC.

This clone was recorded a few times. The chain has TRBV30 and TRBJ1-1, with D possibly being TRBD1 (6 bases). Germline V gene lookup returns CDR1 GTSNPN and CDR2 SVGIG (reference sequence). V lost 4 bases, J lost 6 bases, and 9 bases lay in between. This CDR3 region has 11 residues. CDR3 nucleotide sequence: TGTGCCTGGATAGAGGGGGCTGAAGCTTTCTTT. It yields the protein CAWIEGAEAFF.

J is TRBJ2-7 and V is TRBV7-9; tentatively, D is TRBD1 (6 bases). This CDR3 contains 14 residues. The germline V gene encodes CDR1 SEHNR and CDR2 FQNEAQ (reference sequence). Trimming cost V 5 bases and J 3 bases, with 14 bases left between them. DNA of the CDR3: TGTGCCAGCAGCGCAGAAAACAGGGTCTACGAGCAGTACTTC. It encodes CASSAENRVYEQYF.

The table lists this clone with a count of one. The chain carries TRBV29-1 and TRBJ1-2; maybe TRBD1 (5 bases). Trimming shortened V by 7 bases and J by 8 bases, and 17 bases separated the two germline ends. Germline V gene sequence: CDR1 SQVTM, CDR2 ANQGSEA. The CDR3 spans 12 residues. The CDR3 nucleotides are TGCAGCGCCCGCCTAGGGGCGGGGGGCTACACCTTC. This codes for CSARLGAGGYTF.

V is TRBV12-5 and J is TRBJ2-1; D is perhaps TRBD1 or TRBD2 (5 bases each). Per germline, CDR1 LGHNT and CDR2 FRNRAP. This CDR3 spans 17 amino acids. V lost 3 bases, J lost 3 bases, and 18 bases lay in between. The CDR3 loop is CASGFGDRRSIYNEQFF. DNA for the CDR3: TGTGCTAGTGGTTTTGGGGACCGACGGTCGATCTACAATGAGCAGTTCTTC.